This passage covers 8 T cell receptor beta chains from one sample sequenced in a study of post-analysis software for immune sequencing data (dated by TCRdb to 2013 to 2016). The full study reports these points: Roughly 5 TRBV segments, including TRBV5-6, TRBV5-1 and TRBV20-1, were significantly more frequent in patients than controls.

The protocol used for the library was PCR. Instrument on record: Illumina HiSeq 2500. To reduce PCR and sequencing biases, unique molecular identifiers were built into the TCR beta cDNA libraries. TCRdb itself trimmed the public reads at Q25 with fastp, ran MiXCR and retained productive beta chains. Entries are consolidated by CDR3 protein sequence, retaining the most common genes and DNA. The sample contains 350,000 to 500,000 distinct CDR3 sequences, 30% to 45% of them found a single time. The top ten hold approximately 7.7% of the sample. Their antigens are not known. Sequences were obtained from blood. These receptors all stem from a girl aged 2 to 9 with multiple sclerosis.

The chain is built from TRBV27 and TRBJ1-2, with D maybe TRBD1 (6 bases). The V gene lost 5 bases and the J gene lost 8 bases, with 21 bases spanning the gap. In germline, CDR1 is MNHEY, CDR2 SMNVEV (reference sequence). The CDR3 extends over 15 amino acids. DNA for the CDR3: TGTGCCAGCAGTCCACTCTCAATACAGGGAAACGGCTACACCTTC. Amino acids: CASSPLSIQGNGYTF.

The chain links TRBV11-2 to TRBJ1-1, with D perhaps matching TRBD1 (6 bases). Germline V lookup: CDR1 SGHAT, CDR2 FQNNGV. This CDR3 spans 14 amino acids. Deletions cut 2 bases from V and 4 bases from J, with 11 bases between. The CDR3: CASSLSSGVTEAFF. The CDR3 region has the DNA TGTGCCAGCAGCTTATCCTCAGGGGTCACTGAAGCTTTCTTT.

The CDR3 DNA follows: TGTGCCAGCAGTTTAGCCCCAGGGGGGGCCTACGAGCAGTACTTC. Translation: CASSLAPGGAYEQYF. The chain links TRBV12-3 or TRBV12-4 to TRBJ2-7; D may match TRBD1 or TRBD2 (7 bases each). V lost 0 bases to trimming and J lost 2 bases, with 11 bases between them. The CDR3 covers 15 residues.

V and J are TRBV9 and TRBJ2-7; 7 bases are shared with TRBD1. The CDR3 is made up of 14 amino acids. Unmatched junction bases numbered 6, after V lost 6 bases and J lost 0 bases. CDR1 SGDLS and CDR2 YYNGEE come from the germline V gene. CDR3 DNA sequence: TGTGCCAGCAACAGACAGGGCTACTCCTACGAGCAGTACTTC. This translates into CASNRQGYSYEQYF.

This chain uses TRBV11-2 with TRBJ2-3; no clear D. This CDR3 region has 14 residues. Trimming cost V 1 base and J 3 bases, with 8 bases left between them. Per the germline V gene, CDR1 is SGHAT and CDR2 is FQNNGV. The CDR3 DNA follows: TGTGCCAGCAGCTTAGCTGGGAATACAGATACGCAGTATTTT. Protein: CASSLAGNTDTQYF.

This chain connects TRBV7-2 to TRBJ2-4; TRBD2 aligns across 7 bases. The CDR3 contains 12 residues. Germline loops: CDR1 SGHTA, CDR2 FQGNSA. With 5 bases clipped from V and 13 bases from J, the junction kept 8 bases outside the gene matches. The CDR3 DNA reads TGTGCCAGCAGCCCGACTAGCTCCGTGCAGTACTTC. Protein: CASSPTSSVQYF. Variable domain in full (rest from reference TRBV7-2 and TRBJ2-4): GAGVSQSPSNKVTEKGKDVELRCDPISGHTALYWYRQSLGQGLEFLIYFQGNSAPDKSGLPSDRFSAERTGGSVSTLTIQRTQQEDSAVYLCASSPTSSVQYFGAGTRLSVL.

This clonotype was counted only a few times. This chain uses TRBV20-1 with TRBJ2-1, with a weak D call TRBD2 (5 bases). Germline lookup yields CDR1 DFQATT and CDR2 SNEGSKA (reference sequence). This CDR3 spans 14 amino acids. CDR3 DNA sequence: TGCAGCCTCTTGGGAGTTGGCTCCTACAATGAGCAGTTCTTC. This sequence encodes CSLLGVGSYNEQFF.

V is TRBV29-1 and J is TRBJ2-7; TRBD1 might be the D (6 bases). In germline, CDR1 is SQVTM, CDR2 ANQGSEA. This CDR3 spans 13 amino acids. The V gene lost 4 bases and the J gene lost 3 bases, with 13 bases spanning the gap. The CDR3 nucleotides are TGCAGCGTTGGGACAGTTAGTCGCTACGAGCAGTACTTC. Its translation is CSVGTVSRYEQYF.